These 5 T cell receptor beta chains came from one sample sequenced in a study of blood T cell repertoires in COVID-19. Generated by immunoSEQ multiplex PCR, the TCRdb table keeps only in-frame clones and is missing some. Of approximately 45,000 clones in the sample, approximately 91% were seen once. Sequencing input: peripheral blood. All receptors come from a human donor in a cohort sampled during active COVID-19.

The chain joins TRBV6-5 to TRBJ1-4; 8 bases line up with TRBD1. J lost 3 bases, V lost 5 bases, and 2 bases had no gene match. Germline-derived CDR1 and CDR2 are MNHEY and SVGAGI. This CDR3 is built from 14 residues. CDR3 coding DNA: TGTGCCAGCAGTAGGACAGGGCCTAATGAAAAACTGTTTTTT. Its translation: CASSRTGPNEKLFF.

The chain carries TRBV6-4 and TRBJ2-2; 7 nucleotides line up with TRBD1. Per germline, CDR1 MRHNA and CDR2 SNTAGT. V gave up 0 bases and J gave up 6 bases; unmatched junction bases: 1. This CDR3 spans 14 amino acids. CDR3 protein: CASSDSQGAGELFF. The CDR3 coding sequence is TGTGCCAGCAGTGACTCCCAGGGGGCCGGGGAGCTGTTTTTT.

J is TRBJ1-5 and V is TRBV30; TRBD1 matches 9 bases. The ends lost 3 bases at V and 4 bases at J; junction bases unmatched: 1. This CDR3 has 13 amino acids. From germline, CDR1 is GTSNPN and CDR2 SVGIG (reference sequence). The CDR3 region is CAWRDRGNQPQHF. DNA of the CDR3: TGTGCCTGGAGGGACAGGGGAAATCAGCCCCAGCATTTT. Full variable domain (rest looked up from reference TRBV30 and TRBJ1-5): SQTIHQWPATLVQPVGSPLSLECTVEGTSNPNLYWYRQAAGRGLQLLFYSVGIGQISSEVPQNLSASRPQDRQFILSSKKLLLSDSGFYLCAWRDRGNQPQHFGDGTRLSIL.

Note on this clone: This may arise from a read error, as a much more abundant clone is one base away. The identical CDR3 is also encoded by other nucleotide sequences in the sample. This chain links TRBV7-8 with TRBJ1-5; 7 bases align to TRBD1. Germline CDR1 reads SGHVS; CDR2 reads FQNEAQ. This CDR3 is built from 14 residues. Losses at the gene ends were 5 bases for V and 2 bases for J; bases not matched to a gene: 3. The CDR3 nucleotides read TGTGCCAGCAGCCCTGGGACAGGCAATCAGCCCCAGCATTTT. Its protein product is CASSPGTGNQPQHF.

The J gene is TRBJ2-1, the V gene TRBV18; TRBD1 aligns across 8 bases. Germline loops: CDR1 KGHSH, CDR2 LQKENI. J gave up 4 bases and V 0 bases, and 5 bases lay outside the gene matches. This CDR3 has 16 amino acids. CDR3 bases: TGTGCCAGCTCACCACCGGGGACAGGACGATACAATGAGCAGTTCTTC. Translation: CASSPPGTGRYNEQFF.